This TCR beta chain was sequenced for a study of blood T cell repertoires in COVID-19 (dated by TCRdb to the early 2020s). In the study overall: Samples from collaborators originated in the United States, Italy and Spain and spanned both the acute and convalescent phases of COVID-19. HLA class I and class II types, where available, came from metadata supplied by the sample provider rather than from assay-based typing. Nearly every sample came with metadata listing a de-identified subject ID, COVID-19 status, age in years and sex. The samples were drawn from two sources: the first 160 participants of the ongoing ImmuneRACE study, and over 950 subjects contributed by 6 global collaborators. A freely available public database, intended as a resource for researchers studying the immune response to SARS-CoV-2, is where the repertoires were released. The prospective study material was composed of cDNA or gDNA derived from T cells, B-cell-depleted T cells, or PBMCs. Deeply sampled blood TCRbeta repertoires from subjects exposed to, actively infected with, or recovered from COVID-19 were included in the dataset.

What the research found in general, with its limitations: The quantity of clinical and demographic metadata differed by source and by participant and was supplied without curation.

Whole blood was collected in K2EDTA tubes by collaborating institutions according to the institutions' own protocols. For TCRbeta analysis, collaborators shipped samples in one of three forms: frozen whole blood, isolated PBMCs, or DNA extracted from either of those sample types. The immunoSEQ Assay, a bias-controlled multiplex PCR, was used to amplify TCRbeta CDR3 regions from genomic DNA. Per the source publication's procedure: Nucleated cell counts per sample were estimated from amplification of reference gene primers within the assay. Sequence reads were collapsed and filtered to measure the absolute abundance of every unique TCRbeta CDR3 rearrangement. Productive Simpson clonality was computed per sample as the square root of Simpson's diversity index over productive rearrangements. Imported from immuneACCESS, the table was reduced by TCRdb to in-frame sequences with V and J called. These copies leave out some clones; in studies compared against another copy, an unresolved V gene accounts for under half, and the cause of the remainder is not known. V and J calls and clone size come straight from that table; D and trimming were deduced from the DNA. The sample data list fewer than 120,000 clones, and 85% to 90% of these were observed just once. Clones ranked in the top ten supply around 3.2% of the sample.

Remarks on this clone: Its antigen is not yet known. No base quality values were provided; no much bigger clone lies one nucleotide off.

The receptor was derived from a woman between 45 and 65 years old with acute or convalescent COVID-19. Sample: peripheral blood.

The CDR3 region has the sequence CASSIKHGGTLHF. The nucleotide sequence is TGTGCCAGTAGTATCAAACACGGAGGCACCCTCCACTTT. The chain couples TRBV19 to TRBJ1-6, with no D gene named confidently. Trimming removed 3 bases from V and 14 bases from J, leaving 14 bases between the germline ends. The germline V gene (reference sequence) specifies LNHDA as CDR1 and SQIVND as CDR2. Taken from cysteine to phenylalanine, the CDR3 has 13 residues. The retained sequence is limited to the CDR3, 39 bases, with the frame set at the first base.